The entry below gives a single TCR beta chain sequence along with its context. Its target is not known. Sequencing was performed with immunoSEQ multiplex PCR; in TCRdb, only in-frame clones are kept and a portion is missing. The sample gives some 87,000 clones, 90% of which show up once; around 1.5% is in the top ten. The V and J ends lost 0 bases and 6 bases respectively, with 16 bases between them. This CDR3 has 16 amino acids. Germline CDR1 MNHEY, CDR2 SVGAGI. These data originate in a study of OX40 agonist ivuxolimab in advanced cancers. Study overall: Each patient was given ivuxolimab into a vein every 2 weeks, at 0.01 to 10 mg/kg. The group had a mean age of about 60 years, ranged from roughly 23 to 79, and was approximately 81% male. Study results and limitations: Among the lowest peripheral clonal expansion occurred in 0.1-3.0 mg/kg partial responders. CD4+ T cells averaged fewer expanded clones than CD8+ T cells.

The origin of this receptor is an adult with an advanced solid tumor such as melanoma, head and neck, liver or kidney cancer. V usage is TRBV6-5 and J usage is TRBJ2-3; D is perhaps TRBD1 (5 bases). The source material was CD4+ or CD8+ T cells sorted from blood, sampled in a trial of the OX40 agonist ivuxolimab. CDR3 region: CASSYSDPRTGDTQYF. The CDR3 coding sequence is TGTGCCAGCAGTTACTCTGACCCCCGCACAGGTGATACGCAGTATTTT.